The T cell receptor beta chain under discussion was sequenced for a study of T cells in Graves' hyperthyroidism and ophthalmopathy. Regarding the study as a whole: The model anticipated ophthalmopathy a median around six months pre-onset. Separating ophthalmopathy from stable hyperthyroidism was achieved by a 13 V-J model.

The CDR3 sequence is 12 residues long. Stable Graves' hyperthyroidism meant no ophthalmopathy progression within 18 months. The PBMCs had their origin in around 9.1 ml of fresh peripheral blood. This clonotype appeared many times. As yet, its antigen is unknown. The junction shows a germline mismatch at one end, possibly a read error. The CDR3 regions of TCR beta were amplified from RNA transcripts. Primed by the HTBI set, a first-round RT-PCR was run on the TCR CDR3. TCRdb processed the multiplex PCR reads anew with MiXCR; each CDR3 protein has one entry. The sample holds roughly 380,000 distinct CDR3 sequences, around 13% seen once.

The V call is TRBV12-3 or TRBV12-4, the J call TRBJ1-3; D not certain. The sequenced sample consisted of blood. The clonotype originates from a woman aged 18-29 years with Graves' hyperthyroidism. The CDR3 reads CASSLGGNTIYF. The CDR3 DNA follows: TGTGCCAGCAGCTTAGGTGGAAACACCATATATTTT.